This T cell receptor (beta chain) was retrieved from a study of blood T cell repertoires in COVID-19. Study details: Italy, Spain and the United States were the sources of the convalescent and acute COVID-19 samples. T cells, B-cell-depleted T cells, or PBMCs provided the cDNA or gDNA that served as material.

Original processing methods: Quantification of nucleated cells was approximated via reference gene primer amplification. The protocol was immunoSEQ multiplex PCR, while the TCRdb copy is restricted to in-frame clones and leaves out a portion. The V and J calls and clone size come from that table; D and trimming were worked out from the DNA. Of under 70,000 clones in the sample, 65% to 80% were seen once. The sequence came from a man in his sixties with acute or convalescent COVID-19. Source material: peripheral blood.

CDR3 region: CASSLRSGSFPYNEQFF. CDR3 bases: TGTGCCAGCAGCCTCAGGAGCGGGAGTTTCCCCTACAATGAGCAGTTCTTC. This sequence joins TRBV7-9 and TRBJ2-1; 8 bases are a match to TRBD2. V was pared by 5 bases and J by 2 bases, with 11 bases of the junction left unmatched. The CDR3 length is 17 residues. CDR1 and CDR2 from the germline V gene are SEHNR and FQNEAQ (reference sequence). Together with reference TRBV7-9 and TRBJ2-1, the CDR3 gives the full variable domain: DTGVSQNPRHKITKRGQNVTFRCDPISEHNRLYWYRQTLGQGPEFLTYFQNEAQLEKSRLLSDRFSAERPKGSFSTLEIQRTEQGDSAMYLCASSLRSGSFPYNEQFFGPGTRLTVL.